This TCR beta chain was sequenced during a study of T cell repertoires in breast cancer listed by TCRdb under 2016. Study-level background: Tumors, lymph nodes and peripheral blood lymphocytes from breast cancer patients were profiled in the study, along with peripheral blood from healthy control donors. Because breast cancer has a low mutational burden and common mutations are rare, the study reasoned that TCRs shared between breast cancer patients would target shared antigens. Tumors and tumor-involved lymph nodes were minced, digested with Liberase and DNase, and then passed through 70-um and 40-um filters. Most of the 20 to 25 patient tumors analyzed for shared TCRs were ER+/PR+. On average, sequencing produced roughly 540,000 sequences per sample, which came to about 9.7 reads per input cell. Nine healthy donors, of an age range similar to that of the patients, were included as controls. Blood samples were separated by Ficoll, whereas tumor-free lymph nodes were processed without any enzymatic digestion. The study at large found these results: Approximately 19 TCR pairs were shared across seven or more patient tumors and rarely found in control blood, suggesting possible tumor specificity. Shared TCRs were encoded by various nucleotide sequences, which suggests selection and expansion based on antigen. TRBV7 predominance was observed among shared TCRs, which possibly reflected tumor recognition or mispriming bias from eight TRBV7 primers. Sentinel lymph nodes involved by tumor shared about fourfold more TCRs with matched tumor repertoires than tumor-free nodes did (approximately 8% versus 2%). Discarding singleton TCRs and sampling only part of each tumor may have missed genuine antitumor clones. Emulsion RT-PCR was considered qualitative rather than quantitative, because transcript abundance and primer differences skewed the recovery of clones.

The CDR1 and CDR2 encoded by the germline V gene are SGHTA and FQGNSA. There are 13 amino acids in the CDR3, from cysteine to phenylalanine inclusive. Just CDR3 DNA is preserved here, 39 bases in frame from base 1. Between the V and J ends, shortened by 5 bases and 4 bases respectively, the junction contains 12 bases. To analyze paired alpha-beta TCRs of CD8+ T cells, the study used an expanded emulsion RT-PCR method with primers covering all TCR V genes. Before emulsion RT-PCR, CD8+ T cells were isolated using a CD8 positive selection kit and then incubated overnight in 8.5 to 10 IU/mL IL-2. Turning to this clonotype: There is no known antigen for this receptor. Base quality data are lacking; no much larger clone is found one base away.

Library method: emulsion pairing. Unpaired genes were suppressed by a second nested PCR with blocking oligos, after which a third nested PCR added Illumina adaptors and barcodes. Each master mix for emulsion RT-PCR held 5,000-250,000 T cells along with C-region, Stepout and V-region primers. The emulsions were generated using the Micellula Emulsion and Purification Kit, and the RT-PCR was run with Qiagen OneStep RT-PCR reagents. Pooled libraries were sequenced on an Illumina MiSeq with paired-end 2 x 250 reads. The study's own analysis went as follows. Read pairs were joined in Galaxy and clipped at the engineered overlap into separate alpha and beta files; unclipped reads were discarded. To assign alpha-beta pairs, the researchers used CompleteTCR, a MiTCR-based pipeline that relies on an R script to link chains sharing read cluster identifiers. TCR sequences that were observed only once, representing about 1-3.3%, were removed as potential sequencing errors. TCRdb ran its own pipeline on the public reads, namely fastp trimming at Q25 and MiXCR clone calling, and kept in-frame beta chains. Rows matching on CDR3 protein sequence are summarized as one entry with the most common DNA and genes. The V and J calls shown here were made by TCRdb, not taken from the authors' results. The sample table holds roughly 350 distinct CDR3 sequences, of which approximately 52% were seen once. Clones ranked in the top ten supply more than 90% of the sample.

Sequencing used CD8+ T cells. Here the chain combines TRBV7-2 and TRBJ2-7; a tentative D call is TRBD1 (5 bases match). The receptor comes from a pool of human donors with breast cancer or a healthy control (not recorded which). The DNA sequence follows: TGTGCCAGCAGCCCCAGGAAGGGGTACGAGCAGTACTTC. The translation is CASSPRKGYEQYF.